This passage covers 26 T cell receptor beta chains from one sample sequenced in a study of a mutant IDH1 vaccine in newly diagnosed glioma. The assay was immunoSEQ multiplex PCR, and TCRdb's table has in-frame clones only and misses some. The sample contains fewer than 35,000 clones, around four fifths of which appear only once. No antigens are known for them. The sample's time point: week 11, during vaccination. Vaccination comprised doses that each held 300 ug of mutant IDH1 20-mer peptide, plus topical imiquimod. Specimen: PBMCs, collected from a glioma patient whose treatment included an IDH1 peptide vaccine. The receptors here all came from a man aged 30-40 years with glioma.

J is TRBJ1-6 and V is TRBV11-2; unclear D gene. Germline V CDR1 and CDR2: SGHAT, FQNNGV. The CDR3 covers 15 residues. V was shortened by 0 bases and J by 7 bases, with 10 bases between the two germline ends. Here the CDR3 reads CASSLERTTNSPLHF. The CDR3 DNA reads as TGTGCCAGCAGCTTAGAAAGGACGACGAATTCACCCCTCCACTTT.

This chain uses TRBV19 with TRBJ2-1; maybe TRBD2 (6 bases). The CDR3 contains 15 residues. Looked up from germline, CDR1 is LNHDA and CDR2 is SQIVND (reference sequence). Trimming cost V 0 bases and J 2 bases, with 8 bases left between them. The CDR3 DNA reads as TGTGCCAGTAGTATAGATAGCGGAGCCTACAATGAGCAGTTCTTC. Translating it yields CASSIDSGAYNEQFF. The complete variable domain, with remaining parts taken from reference TRBV19 and TRBJ2-1, reads DGGITQSPKYLFRKEGQNVTLSCEQNLNHDAMYWYRQDPGQGLRLIYYSQIVNDFQKGDIAEGYSVSREKKESFPLTVTSAQKNPTAFYLCASSIDSGAYNEQFFGPGTRLTVL.

This clone was found a few times. J is TRBJ2-1 and V is TRBV28; D perhaps matches TRBD1 (5 bases). The CDR3 loop spans 13 amino acids. The germline V gene has CDR1 MDHEN and CDR2 SYDVKM. V was pared by 2 bases and J by 8 bases, with 10 bases between. The CDR3 region is CASSLVAGHEQFF. In DNA form, the CDR3 reads TGTGCCAGCAGTTTAGTTGCAGGGCATGAGCAGTTCTTC.

The V gene is TRBV2, the J gene TRBJ2-3, with a tentative D call TRBD2 (6 bases). There are 15 residues in the CDR3. In germline, CDR1 is SNHLY, CDR2 FYNNEI. V was pared by 8 bases and J by 1 base, with 16 bases between. The CDR3 region is CASEITASGTDTQYF. The CDR3 DNA reads as TGTGCCAGCGAGATTACGGCTAGCGGCACAGATACGCAGTATTTT.

This chain connects TRBV15 to TRBJ1-1; D ambiguous. In germline, CDR1 is LNHNV, CDR2 YYDKDF (reference sequence). The CDR3 runs to 14 residues. Trimming stripped 5 bases from V and 2 bases from J, with 12 bases between. The CDR3 DNA reads as TGTGCCACCAGCGGCCGAGGAGTAAACACTGAAGCTTTCTTT. Its protein product is CATSGRGVNTEAFF.

This clone was counted a few times. V usage is TRBV2 and J usage is TRBJ1-5, with D hard to call. Trimming left V 6 bases short and J 3 bases short, with 9 bases between. Germline V gene data show CDR1 as SNHLY and CDR2 as FYNNEI. CDR3 size: 13 residues. Written as DNA, the CDR3 is TGTGCCAGCAGCCCAAGCAACAATCAGCCCCAGCATTTT. Translation gives CASSPSNNQPQHF. Supplemented by reference TRBV2 and TRBJ1-5, the full variable domain reads EPEVTQTPSHQVTQMGQEVILRCVPISNHLYFYWYRQILGQKVEFLVSFYNNEISEKSEIFDDQFSVERPDGSNFTLKIRSTKLEDSAMYFCASSPSNNQPQHFGDGTRLSIL.

The chain's CDR3 is CASSQGRSSYVYNEQFF. The CDR3 nucleotides are TGCGCCAGCAGCCAAGGACGTTCCTCCTATGTCTACAATGAGCAGTTCTTC. The chain is built from TRBV4-1 and TRBJ2-1; the D is unclear. Trimming took off 1 base at V and 3 bases at J, with 16 bases between the two ends. CDR3 size: 17 residues. The germline gives CDR1 MGHRA, CDR2 YSYEKL.

This clone was counted a few times. The chain uses TRBV19 and TRBJ1-1; 8 bases align to TRBD1. Losses at the gene ends were 5 bases for V and 6 bases for J; bases not matched to a gene: 8. Germline V gene data show CDR1 as LNHDA and CDR2 as SQIVND (reference sequence). There are 14 residues in the CDR3. The CDR3 sequence is CASSPGTGVAEAFF. In nucleotides, the CDR3 is TGTGCCAGTAGTCCCGGGACAGGCGTCGCTGAAGCTTTCTTT.

The chain recombines TRBV30 with TRBJ1-2, with 7 bases identical to TRBD1. The V gene's germline CDR1 is GTSNPN and CDR2 SVGIG (reference sequence). V dropped 3 bases and J dropped 2; count of bases not matched to a gene: 6. This CDR3 region has 14 residues. CDR3 in DNA: TGTGCCTGGAGGAGCCCGACAGGGAACTATGGCTACACCTTC. Translation: CAWRSPTGNYGYTF.

This clone was counted between two and nine times. The V and J genes are TRBV30 and TRBJ1-2; 7 nucleotides line up with TRBD1. Germline-derived CDR1 and CDR2 are GTSNPN and SVGIG (reference sequence). The CDR3 length is 12 residues. The V gene end was trimmed by 6 bases and the J gene end by 4 bases; junction bases not matched to a gene: 5. DNA for the CDR3: TGTGCCTGTTACCGGGACAGCTATGGCTACACCTTC. This encodes CACYRDSYGYTF.

This sequence joins TRBV4-1 and TRBJ1-4, with 7 nucleotides matching TRBD1. Germline loops: CDR1 MGHRA, CDR2 YSYEKL. CDR3 length: 15 amino acids. V shed 1 base and J 4 bases; nucleotides not matched to a gene: 3. Written as DNA, the CDR3 is TGCGCCAGCAGCCAAGGGACAGGCGTTAATGAAAAACTGTTTTTT. Translation gives CASSQGTGVNEKLFF.

The chain uses TRBV7-9 and TRBJ2-1; D is unclear. CDR3 length: 12 residues. Germline assignment: CDR1 SEHNR and CDR2 FQNEAQ (reference sequence). V was cut by 2 bases and J by 5 bases, with 4 bases left in between. The CDR3 DNA follows: TGTGCCAGCAGCTTAATGGACAATGAGCAGTTCTTC. Its protein is CASSLMDNEQFF.

The V gene is TRBV27, the J gene TRBJ1-1; a possible D gene is TRBD1 (5 bases). The CDR3 consists of 15 residues. The V gene lost 4 bases and the J gene lost 0 bases, with 12 bases spanning the gap. Germline loops: CDR1 MNHEY, CDR2 SMNVEV (reference sequence). The CDR3 is CASSWSRAMNTEAFF. In DNA form, the CDR3 reads TGTGCCAGCAGTTGGAGCAGGGCCATGAACACTGAAGCTTTCTTT.

The rearrangement links TRBV19 to TRBJ1-5; 7 bases align to TRBD1. Germline CDR1 is LNHDA and CDR2 is SQIVND (reference sequence). CDR3 length: 14 residues. The V and J ends lost 4 bases and 7 bases, in that order; junction bases with no gene match: 7. The CDR3 region has the DNA TGTGCCAGTAGTACTCGACAGGGCTGGCAGCCCCAGCATTTT. It specifies CASSTRQGWQPQHF.

V usage is TRBV19 and J usage is TRBJ2-2; perhaps TRBD2 as D (6 bases). CDR1 and CDR2 (germline): LNHDA, SQIVND (reference sequence). Trimming stripped 1 base from V and 4 bases from J, with 7 bases between. This CDR3 has 14 residues. CDR3 sequence reads: CASSIAGVTGELFF. CDR3 DNA: TGTGCCAGTAGTATAGCGGGAGTCACCGGGGAGCTGTTTTTT.

With regard to this clone: The junction differs from germline at one of its ends, possibly a read error. CDR3 protein: CASTGGAGSTIYF. DNA of the CDR3: TGTGCCAGCACAGGGGGCGCGGGAAGCACCATATATTTT. The V and J genes are TRBV2 and TRBJ1-3; 8 bases line up with TRBD1. The CDR3 length is 13 residues. The germline V gene has CDR1 SNHLY and CDR2 FYNNEI.

The rearrangement links TRBV6-5 to TRBJ2-1; unclear D gene. The germline gives CDR1 MNHEY, CDR2 SVGAGI. V lost 5 bases and J 3 bases, leaving 11 bases between the germline ends. The CDR3 runs to 14 residues. The CDR3 reads CASSKGSNYNEQFF. The CDR3 DNA sequence: TGTGCCAGCAGTAAGGGTTCGAACTACAATGAGCAGTTCTTC.

This chain joins TRBV7-2 and TRBJ1-2, with a tentative D call TRBD1 (5 bases). V gave up 1 base and J gave up 5 bases, with 14 bases separating them. This CDR3 is 15 amino acids long. Germline assignment: CDR1 SGHTA and CDR2 FQGNSA. The CDR3 protein is CASSLGAGQAYGYTF. The DNA for the CDR3 is TGTGCCAGCAGCTTAGGCGCAGGGCAAGCTTATGGCTACACCTTC.

This chain joins TRBV4-2 and TRBJ2-1, with no clear D. This CDR3 region has 17 residues. The ends were cut back, 0 bases at V and 0 bases at J, with 12 bases in the middle. Germline CDR1 LGHNA, CDR2 YNFKEQ. CDR3 sequence reads: CASSQESSASSYNEQFF. The CDR3 nucleotides read TGTGCCAGCAGCCAAGAATCAAGCGCCAGCTCCTACAATGAGCAGTTCTTC.

V usage is TRBV29-1 and J usage is TRBJ2-1, with D possibly matching TRBD2 (6 bases). V shed 7 bases and J shed 6 bases, with 16 bases lying between them. Germline V gene sequence: CDR1 SQVTM, CDR2 ANQGSEA. This CDR3 is built from 13 residues. Here the CDR3 DNA reads TGCAGCGCTCCCTCGACTAGGGGCAATGAGCAGTTCTTC. This codes for CSAPSTRGNEQFF.

The chain carries TRBV9 and TRBJ1-2, with D hard to call. Germline V gene lookup returns CDR1 SGDLS and CDR2 YYNGEE. The CDR3 length is 13 residues. Trimming shortened V by 0 bases and J by 5 bases, and 8 bases separated the two germline ends. The CDR3 bases are TGTGCCAGCAGCGTAGGTGGGAAGTATGGCTACACCTTC. It is translated as CASSVGGKYGYTF.

This chain joins TRBV18 and TRBJ2-2; 8 bases agree with TRBD1. With V trimmed by 4 bases and J by 2 bases, 3 bases remained unmatched. Germline-derived CDR1 and CDR2 are KGHSH and LQKENI. The CDR3 extends over 15 amino acids. CDR3 sequence: CASSQGQGNTGELFF. The CDR3 DNA reads TGTGCCAGCTCACAAGGACAGGGTAACACCGGGGAGCTGTTTTTT.

This sequence joins TRBV7-9 and TRBJ2-7, with D hard to call. V was cut by 8 bases and J by 3 bases, with 8 bases left in between. This CDR3 comprises 11 residues. CDR1 is SEHNR and CDR2 is FQNEAQ in the germline V gene (reference sequence). The CDR3 region has the DNA TGTGCCAGCTGGGTTGACTACGAGCAGTACTTC. This encodes CASWVDYEQYF.

This chain uses TRBV30 with TRBJ1-1; no definite D call. The V end was cut by 8 bases, the J end by 1 base, with 17 bases between. From germline, CDR1 is GTSNPN and CDR2 SVGIG (reference sequence). The CDR3 has 14 amino acids. This CDR3 is CASHREAANTEAFF. CDR3 DNA: TGTGCCAGCCATCGAGAGGCTGCGAACACTGAAGCTTTCTTT.

This chain uses TRBV7-9 with TRBJ2-7; 9 bases fit TRBD1. The CDR3 has 15 amino acids. J was trimmed by 2 bases and V by 2 bases; bases with no gene match: 4. Germline CDR1 reads SEHNR; CDR2 reads FQNEAQ (reference sequence). The DNA for the CDR3 is TGTGCCAGCAGCTTAAGTGGGACAGGGACCTACGAGCAGTACTTC. Its translation is CASSLSGTGTYEQYF.

This clone came up once. The V call is TRBV10-3, the J call TRBJ1-6; D ambiguous. V lost 2 bases to trimming and J lost 6 bases, with 11 bases between them. The CDR3 contains 15 residues. Germline lookup yields CDR1 ENHRY and CDR2 SYGVKD. CDR3 residues: CAISEGRRSNSPLHF. Written as DNA, the CDR3 is TGTGCCATCAGTGAGGGCAGGCGTTCTAATTCACCCCTCCACTTT.